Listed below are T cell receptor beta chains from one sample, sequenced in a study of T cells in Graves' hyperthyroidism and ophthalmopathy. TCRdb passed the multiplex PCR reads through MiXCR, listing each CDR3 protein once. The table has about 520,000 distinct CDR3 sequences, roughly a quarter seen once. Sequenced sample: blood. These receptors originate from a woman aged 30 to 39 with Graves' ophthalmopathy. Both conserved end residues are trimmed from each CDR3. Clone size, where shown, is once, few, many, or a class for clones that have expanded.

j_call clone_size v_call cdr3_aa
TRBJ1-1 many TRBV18 ASSLQGENTEAF
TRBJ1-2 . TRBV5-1 ASSLLQVPLYGYT
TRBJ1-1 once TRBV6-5 ASSYWGRTNTEAF
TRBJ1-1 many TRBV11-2 ASSLGPAMNTEAF
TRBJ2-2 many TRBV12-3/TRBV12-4 ASSPQGLAGGIGELF
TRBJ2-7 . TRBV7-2 ASSLAFGGANEQY
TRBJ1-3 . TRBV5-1 ASKLSAGWAGNTIY
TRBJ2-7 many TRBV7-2 ASSHHSYEQY
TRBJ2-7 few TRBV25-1 ASSGGRVWGVNEQY
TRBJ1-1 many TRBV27 ASSFWGRGSTEAF
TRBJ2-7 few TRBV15 ATSRDSTASYEQY
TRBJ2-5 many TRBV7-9 ASSPAGRGAQETQY
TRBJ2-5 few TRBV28 ASSGEVETQY
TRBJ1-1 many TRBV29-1 STGATNTEAF
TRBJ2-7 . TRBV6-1 ASRPSGRINEQY
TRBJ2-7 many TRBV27 ASSSGTGGYEQY
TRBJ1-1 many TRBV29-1 SAPGQLTTEAF
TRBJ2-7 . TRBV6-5 ASSSQELEQY
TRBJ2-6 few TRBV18 ASSPQGALGANVLT
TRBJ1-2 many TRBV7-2 ASSLPQGRRGYT
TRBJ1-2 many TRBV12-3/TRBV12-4 ASSLVRTGDGYT
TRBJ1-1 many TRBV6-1 ASSESDRGLNTEAF
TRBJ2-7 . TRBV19 ASSPETDSNYEQY
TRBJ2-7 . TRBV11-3 ASSLRVSGELAYEQY
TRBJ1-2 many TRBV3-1 ASSQDDRPGYT
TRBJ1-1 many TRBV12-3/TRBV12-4 ASSSVFKGPEAF
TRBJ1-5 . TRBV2 ASSGQGLHQPQH
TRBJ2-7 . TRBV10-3 AIRSWDNYEQY
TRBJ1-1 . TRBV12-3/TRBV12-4 ASIPDGNTEAF
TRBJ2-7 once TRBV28 ASSKQSTGAPY
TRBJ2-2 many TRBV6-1 ASSPGTGELF
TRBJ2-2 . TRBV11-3 ASSLGHRGDTGELF